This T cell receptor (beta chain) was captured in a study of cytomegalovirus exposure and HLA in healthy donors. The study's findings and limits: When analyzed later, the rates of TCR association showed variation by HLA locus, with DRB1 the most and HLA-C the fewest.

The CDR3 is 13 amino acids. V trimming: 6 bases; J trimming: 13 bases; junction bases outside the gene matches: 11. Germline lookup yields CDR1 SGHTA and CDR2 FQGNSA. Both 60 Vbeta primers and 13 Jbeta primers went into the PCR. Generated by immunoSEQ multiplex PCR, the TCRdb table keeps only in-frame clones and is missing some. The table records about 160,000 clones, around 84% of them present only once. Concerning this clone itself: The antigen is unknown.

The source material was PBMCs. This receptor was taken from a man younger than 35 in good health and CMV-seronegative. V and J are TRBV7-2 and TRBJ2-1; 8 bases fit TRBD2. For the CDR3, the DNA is TGTGCCAGCAGACGAGGGACTAGTCGCCCACAGTTCTTC. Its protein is CASRRGTSRPQFF.